A selection of T cell receptor beta chains follows, all from one sample in a study of OX40 agonist ivuxolimab in advanced cancers. Produced via immunoSEQ multiplex PCR; TCRdb's table is partial and in-frame only. Of roughly 77,000 clones in the sample, under 85% are singletons; the top ten hold about 0.51%. The sequenced sample was CD4+ or CD8+ T cells sorted from blood, obtained in a trial of the OX40 agonist ivuxolimab. The receptors were gathered from an adult with an advanced solid tumor such as melanoma, head and neck, liver or kidney cancer. Both conserved end residues are part of each CDR3. The order of the fields is J gene, clone size, D gene, CDR3 length, V gene, CDR3 DNA, CDR3 protein. D genes are given only for firm matches. Clone size is shown for a subset of rows, as once, few, many or a class of expanded clone.

TRBJ1-1 | NA | NA | 13 | TRBV10-3 | TGTGCCATCTCAGGGGAAGGGAACACTGAAGCTTTCTTT | CAISGEGNTEAFF
TRBJ2-2 | few | NA | 14 | TRBV7-9 | TGTGCCAGCAGCAACCTTCCCAACCGCGGGGAGCTGTTTTTT | CASSNLPNRGELFF
TRBJ2-4 | NA | TRBD2 | 17 | TRBV10-3 | TGTGCCATCAGTGCTACTAGCGGGGCTCTAGCCAAAAACATTCAGTACTTC | CAISATSGALAKNIQYF
TRBJ1-2 | NA | NA | 13 | TRBV19 | TGTGCCAGTAGTAGTCAGCTCAACTATGGCTACACCTTC | CASSSQLNYGYTF
TRBJ1-6 | NA | TRBD1 | 16 | TRBV5-6 | TGTGCCAGCAGCTCCCCGACAGGGTCCTATAATTCACCCCTCCACTTT | CASSSPTGSYNSPLHF
TRBJ2-1 | NA | TRBD1 | 16 | TRBV9 | TGTGCCAGCAGCGCCGACAGGGGTTCTCTGTACAATGAGCAGTTCTTC | CASSADRGSLYNEQFF
TRBJ2-1 | NA | TRBD1 | 14 | TRBV29-1 | TGCAGCGTTGACTTTCGCGACAGGGGAAATGAGCAGTTCTTC | CSVDFRDRGNEQFF
TRBJ1-6 | NA | NA | 16 | TRBV28 | TGTGCCAGCAGCCAGCCCGGGAGGGCACAGAATTCACCCCTCCACTTT | CASSQPGRAQNSPLHF
TRBJ2-1 | NA | NA | 15 | TRBV4-1 | TGCGCCAGCAGCCCCGCAGGAGCGGCTCACGGTGAGCAGTTCTTC | CASSPAGAAHGEQFF
TRBJ2-7 | NA | NA | 12 | TRBV28 | TGTGCCAGCAGTTTAGGGGGCTACGAGCAGTACTTC | CASSLGGYEQYF
TRBJ2-6 | NA | NA | 15 | TRBV9 | TGTGCCAGCAGCGTGTCCCCCTCTGGGGCCAACGTCCTGACTTTC | CASSVSPSGANVLTF
TRBJ2-6 | once | NA | 22 | TRBV21-1 | TGTGCCAGCAGCAAAGTAGACGATGTTGAGGACGGCCAAGCTGGTGGGGCCAACGTCCTGACTTTC | CASSKVDDVEDGQAGGANVLTF
TRBJ1-2 | NA | NA | 16 | TRBV28 | TGTGCCAGCAGTCCCGTCGGGGGGGCACCTAACTATGGCTACACCTTC | CASSPVGGAPNYGYTF
TRBJ1-1 | few | TRBD1 | 13 | TRBV12-5 | TGTGCTAGTGGAGACAGGGAGAACACTGAAGCTTTCTTT | CASGDRENTEAFF
TRBJ1-2 | NA | NA | 11 | TRBV6-1 | TGTGCCAGCACGGGGAGATATGGCTACACCTTC | CASTGRYGYTF
TRBJ2-1 | NA | NA | 14 | TRBV5-4 | TGTGCCAGCAGCTTATGGAACAGTATCGGTGAGCAGTTCTTC | CASSLWNSIGEQFF
TRBJ2-5 | NA | NA | 12 | TRBV7-9 | TGTGCCAGCCGTACCAAGCAAGAGACCCAGTACTTC | CASRTKQETQYF
TRBJ2-7 | few | NA | 13 | TRBV19 | TGTGCCAGTAGTACGACAGGAGCTCTCGAGCAGTACTTC | CASSTTGALEQYF
TRBJ2-7 | NA | NA | 14 | TRBV5-1 | TGCGCCAGCAGCTTGGCCCCTAACTCCTACGAGCAGTACTTC | CASSLAPNSYEQYF
TRBJ2-3 | NA | TRBD1 | 18 | TRBV19 | TGTGCCAGTAGTATGGGGGACAGGGGGCCCTCCCGCACAGATACGCAGTATTTT | CASSMGDRGPSRTDTQYF